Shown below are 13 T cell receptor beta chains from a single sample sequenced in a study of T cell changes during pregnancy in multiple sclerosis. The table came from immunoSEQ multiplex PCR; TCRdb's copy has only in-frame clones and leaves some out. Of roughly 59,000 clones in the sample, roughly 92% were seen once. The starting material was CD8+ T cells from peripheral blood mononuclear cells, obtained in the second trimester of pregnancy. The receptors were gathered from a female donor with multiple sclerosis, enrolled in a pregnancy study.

The CDR3 sequence is CASSATEGSLNEQFF. The CDR3 region has the DNA TGTGCCAGCAGCGCTACGGAGGGATCACTCAATGAGCAGTTCTTC. This sequence joins TRBV7-9 and TRBJ2-1, with D possibly being TRBD2 (6 bases). The CDR3 spans 15 residues. In germline, CDR1 is SEHNR, CDR2 FQNEAQ (reference sequence). The V and J ends lost 5 bases and 6 bases respectively, with 17 bases between them.

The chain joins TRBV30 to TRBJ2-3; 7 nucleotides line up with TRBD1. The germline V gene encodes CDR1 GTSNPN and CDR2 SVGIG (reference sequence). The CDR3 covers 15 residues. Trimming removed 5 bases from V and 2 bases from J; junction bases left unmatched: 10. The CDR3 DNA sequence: TGTGCCTGGGCGACAGGGAGTACCATCACAGATACGCAGTATTTT. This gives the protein CAWATGSTITDTQYF.

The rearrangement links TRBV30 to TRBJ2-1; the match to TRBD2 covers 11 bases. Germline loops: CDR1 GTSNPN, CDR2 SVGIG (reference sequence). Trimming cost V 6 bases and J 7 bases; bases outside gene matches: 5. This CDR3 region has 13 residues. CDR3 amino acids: CACSGRAWNEQFF. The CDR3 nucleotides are TGTGCCTGTAGCGGGAGGGCGTGGAATGAGCAGTTCTTC.

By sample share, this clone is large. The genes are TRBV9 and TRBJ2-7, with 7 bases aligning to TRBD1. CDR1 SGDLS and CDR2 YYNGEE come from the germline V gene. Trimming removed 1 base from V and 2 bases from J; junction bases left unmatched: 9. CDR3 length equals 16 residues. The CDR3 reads CASSVSKKTGPYEQYF. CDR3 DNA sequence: TGTGCCAGCAGCGTAAGCAAAAAGACAGGGCCCTACGAGCAGTACTTC.

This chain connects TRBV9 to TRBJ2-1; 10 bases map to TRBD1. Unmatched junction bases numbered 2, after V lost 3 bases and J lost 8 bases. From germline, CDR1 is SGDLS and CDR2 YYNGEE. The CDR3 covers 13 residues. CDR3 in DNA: TGTGCCAGCAGCGGGGGACAGGGGTATGAGCAGTTCTTC. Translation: CASSGGQGYEQFF.

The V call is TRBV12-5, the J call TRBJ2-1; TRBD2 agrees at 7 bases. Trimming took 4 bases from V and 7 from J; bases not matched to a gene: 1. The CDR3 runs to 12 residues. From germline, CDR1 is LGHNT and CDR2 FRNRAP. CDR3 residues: CASGWGGNEQFF. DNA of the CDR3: TGTGCTAGTGGTTGGGGGGGGAATGAGCAGTTCTTC.

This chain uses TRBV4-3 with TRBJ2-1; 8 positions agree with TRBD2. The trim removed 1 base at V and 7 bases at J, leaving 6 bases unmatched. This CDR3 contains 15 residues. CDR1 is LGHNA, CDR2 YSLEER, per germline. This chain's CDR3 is CASSQVGGVGNEQFF. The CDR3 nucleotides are TGCGCCAGCAGCCAAGTCGGGGGGGTGGGGAATGAGCAGTTCTTC.

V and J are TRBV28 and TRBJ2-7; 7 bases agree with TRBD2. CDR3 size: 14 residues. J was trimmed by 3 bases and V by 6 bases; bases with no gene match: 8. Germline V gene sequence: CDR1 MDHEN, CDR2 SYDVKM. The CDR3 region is CASSYSSGFYEQYF. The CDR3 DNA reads TGTGCCAGCAGCTACTCTAGCGGTTTCTACGAGCAGTACTTC.

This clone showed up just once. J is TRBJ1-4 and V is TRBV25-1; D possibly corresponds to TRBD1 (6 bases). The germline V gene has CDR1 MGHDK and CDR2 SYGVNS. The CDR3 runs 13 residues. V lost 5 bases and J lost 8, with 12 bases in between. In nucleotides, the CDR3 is TGTGCCAGCAGTCCCACAGGGCACGAAAAACTGTTTTTT. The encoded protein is CASSPTGHEKLFF.

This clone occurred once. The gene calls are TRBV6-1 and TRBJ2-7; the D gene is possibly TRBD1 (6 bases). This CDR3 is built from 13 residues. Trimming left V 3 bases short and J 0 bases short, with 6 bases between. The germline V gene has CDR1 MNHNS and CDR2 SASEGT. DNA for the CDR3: TGTGCCAGCAGTGAGGGGGCCTCCTACGAGCAGTACTTC. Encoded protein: CASSEGASYEQYF.

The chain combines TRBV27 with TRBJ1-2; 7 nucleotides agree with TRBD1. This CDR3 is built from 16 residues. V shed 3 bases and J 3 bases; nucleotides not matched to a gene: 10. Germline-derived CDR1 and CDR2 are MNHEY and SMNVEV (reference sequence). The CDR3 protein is CASSLSGGVGDYGYTF. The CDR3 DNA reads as TGTGCCAGCAGTTTGTCAGGGGGTGTCGGGGACTATGGCTACACCTTC.

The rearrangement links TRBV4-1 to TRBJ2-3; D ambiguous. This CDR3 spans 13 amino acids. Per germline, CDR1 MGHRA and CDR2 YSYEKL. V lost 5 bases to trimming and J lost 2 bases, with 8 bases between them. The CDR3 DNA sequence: TGCGCCAGCAGCACACAGTTCACAGATACGCAGTATTTT. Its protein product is CASSTQFTDTQYF.

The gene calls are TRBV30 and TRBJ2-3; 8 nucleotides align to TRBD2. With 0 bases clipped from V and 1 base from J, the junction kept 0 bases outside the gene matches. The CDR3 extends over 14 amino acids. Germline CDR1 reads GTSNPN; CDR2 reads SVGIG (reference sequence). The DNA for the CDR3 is TGTGCCTGGAGTGTAGCGGGGGGCACAGATACGCAGTATTTT. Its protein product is CAWSVAGGTDTQYF.